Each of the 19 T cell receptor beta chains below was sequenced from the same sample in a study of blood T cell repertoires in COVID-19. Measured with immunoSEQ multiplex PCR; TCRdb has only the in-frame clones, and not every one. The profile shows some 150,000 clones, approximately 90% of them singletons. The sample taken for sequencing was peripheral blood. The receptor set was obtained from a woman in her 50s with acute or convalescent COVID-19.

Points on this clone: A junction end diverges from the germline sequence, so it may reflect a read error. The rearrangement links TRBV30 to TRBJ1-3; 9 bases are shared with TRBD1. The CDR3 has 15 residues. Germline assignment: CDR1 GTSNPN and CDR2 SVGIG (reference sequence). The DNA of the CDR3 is TGTGCCTGGAGTCCCGGGACAGGGACTGGGAACACCATATATTTT. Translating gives CAWSPGTGTGNTIYF.

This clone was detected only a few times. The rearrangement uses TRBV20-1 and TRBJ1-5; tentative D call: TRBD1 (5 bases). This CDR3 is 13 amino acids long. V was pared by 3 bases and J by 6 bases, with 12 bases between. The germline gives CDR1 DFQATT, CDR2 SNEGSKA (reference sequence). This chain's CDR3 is CSASRTGGQPQHF. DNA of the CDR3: TGCAGTGCTAGTAGAACGGGGGGTCAGCCCCAGCATTTT.

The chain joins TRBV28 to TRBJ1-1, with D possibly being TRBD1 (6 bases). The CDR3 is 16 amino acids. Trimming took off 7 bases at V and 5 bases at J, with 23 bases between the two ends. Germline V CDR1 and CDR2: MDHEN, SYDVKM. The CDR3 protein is CASTALGVKGTTEAFF. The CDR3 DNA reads TGTGCCAGCACCGCTCTCGGGGTTAAAGGGACAACTGAAGCTTTCTTT.

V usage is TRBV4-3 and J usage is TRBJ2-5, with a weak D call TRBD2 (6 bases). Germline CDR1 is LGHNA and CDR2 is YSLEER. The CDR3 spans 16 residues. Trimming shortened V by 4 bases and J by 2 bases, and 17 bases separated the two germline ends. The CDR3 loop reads CASSRGALQQQETQYF. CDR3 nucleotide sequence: TGCGCCAGCAGCCGCGGGGCACTCCAACAACAAGAGACCCAGTACTTC.

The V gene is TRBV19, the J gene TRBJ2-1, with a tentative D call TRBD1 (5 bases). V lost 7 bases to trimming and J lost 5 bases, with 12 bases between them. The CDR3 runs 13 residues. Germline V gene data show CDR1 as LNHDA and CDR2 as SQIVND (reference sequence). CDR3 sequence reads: CASTLDKHNEQFF. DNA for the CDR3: TGTGCCAGTACCTTGGACAAACACAATGAGCAGTTCTTC.

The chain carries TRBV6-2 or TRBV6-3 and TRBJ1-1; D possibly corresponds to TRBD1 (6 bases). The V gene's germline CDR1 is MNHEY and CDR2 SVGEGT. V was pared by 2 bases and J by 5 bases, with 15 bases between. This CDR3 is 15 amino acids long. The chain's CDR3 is CASSYPRGGRTEAFF. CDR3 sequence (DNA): TGTGCCAGCAGTTACCCGCGAGGGGGTCGAACTGAAGCTTTCTTT.

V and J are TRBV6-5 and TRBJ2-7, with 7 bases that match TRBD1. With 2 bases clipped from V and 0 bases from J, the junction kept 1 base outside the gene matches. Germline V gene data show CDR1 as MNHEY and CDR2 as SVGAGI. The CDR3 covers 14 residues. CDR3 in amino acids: CASSYGQDSYEQYF. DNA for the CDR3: TGTGCCAGCAGTTACGGACAGGACTCCTACGAGCAGTACTTC.

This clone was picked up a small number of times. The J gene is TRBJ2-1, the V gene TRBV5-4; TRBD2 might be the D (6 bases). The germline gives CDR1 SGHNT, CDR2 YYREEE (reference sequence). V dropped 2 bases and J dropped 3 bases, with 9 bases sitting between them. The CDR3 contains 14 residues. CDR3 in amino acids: CASSFPGLYNEQFF. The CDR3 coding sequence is TGTGCCAGCAGCTTCCCGGGACTCTACAATGAGCAGTTCTTC.

The CDR3 coding sequence is TGCAGCGTCGCGACAGGGTATAATTCACCCCTCCACTTT. Amino acids: CSVATGYNSPLHF. This sequence joins TRBV29-1 and TRBJ1-6; TRBD1 matches at 7 bases. Germline V lookup: CDR1 SQVTM, CDR2 ANQGSEA. CDR3 length: 13 residues. With 6 bases clipped from V and 4 bases from J, the junction kept 3 bases outside the gene matches.

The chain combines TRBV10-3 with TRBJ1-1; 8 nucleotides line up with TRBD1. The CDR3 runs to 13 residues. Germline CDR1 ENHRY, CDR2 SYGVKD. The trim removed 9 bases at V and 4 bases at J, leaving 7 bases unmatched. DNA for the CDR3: TGTGCCATATCCCCCGACAGGGGCACTGAAGCTTTCTTT. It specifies CAISPDRGTEAFF.

This CDR3 is CASSSNQGNQPQHF. The CDR3 DNA is TGTGCCAGCAGTTCTAATCAAGGCAATCAGCCCCAGCATTTT. V usage is TRBV27 and J usage is TRBJ1-5; D unresolved. The CDR3 totals 14 residues. V shed 4 bases and J shed 2 bases, with 9 bases lying between them. CDR1 and CDR2 from the germline V gene are MNHEY and SMNVEV (reference sequence).

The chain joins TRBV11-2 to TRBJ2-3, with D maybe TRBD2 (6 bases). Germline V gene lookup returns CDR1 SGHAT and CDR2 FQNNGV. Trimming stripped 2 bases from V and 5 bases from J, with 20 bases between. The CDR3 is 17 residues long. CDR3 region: CASSLRLSASVIDTQYF. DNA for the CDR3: TGTGCCAGCAGCTTACGTCTGTCGGCTAGCGTTATAGATACGCAGTATTTT.

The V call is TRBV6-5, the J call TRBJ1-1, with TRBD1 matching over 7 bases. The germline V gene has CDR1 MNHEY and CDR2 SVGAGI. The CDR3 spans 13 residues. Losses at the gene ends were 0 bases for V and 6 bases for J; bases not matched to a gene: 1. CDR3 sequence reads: CASSYSGGPEAFF. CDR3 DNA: TGTGCCAGCAGTTACTCAGGGGGCCCTGAAGCTTTCTTT.

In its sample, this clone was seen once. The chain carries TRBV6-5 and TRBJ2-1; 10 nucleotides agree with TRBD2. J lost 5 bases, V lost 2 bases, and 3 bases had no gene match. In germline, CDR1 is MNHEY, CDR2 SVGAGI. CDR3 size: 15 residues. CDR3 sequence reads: CASSYVLAGDNEQFF. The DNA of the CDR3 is TGTGCCAGCAGTTACGTCCTAGCGGGGGACAATGAGCAGTTCTTC.

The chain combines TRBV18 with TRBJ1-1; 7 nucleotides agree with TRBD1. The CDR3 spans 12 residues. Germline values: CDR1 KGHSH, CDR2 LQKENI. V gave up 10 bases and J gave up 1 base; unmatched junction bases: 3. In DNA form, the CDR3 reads TGTGCCACTGAGGGGGCGAACACTGAAGCTTTCTTT. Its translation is CATEGANTEAFF.

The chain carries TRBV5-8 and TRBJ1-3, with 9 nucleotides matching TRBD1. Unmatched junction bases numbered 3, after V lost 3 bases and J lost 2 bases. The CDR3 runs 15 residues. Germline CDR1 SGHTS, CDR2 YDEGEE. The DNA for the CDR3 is TGTGCCAGCAGCTCTCACAGGGGGCCTGGAAACACCATATATTTT. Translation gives CASSSHRGPGNTIYF.

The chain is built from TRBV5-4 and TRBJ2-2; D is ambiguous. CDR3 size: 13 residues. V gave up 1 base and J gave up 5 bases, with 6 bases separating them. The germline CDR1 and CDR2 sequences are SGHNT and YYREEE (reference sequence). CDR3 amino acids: CASSLTPTGELFF. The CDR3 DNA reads TGTGCCAGCAGCTTGACACCTACCGGGGAGCTGTTTTTT. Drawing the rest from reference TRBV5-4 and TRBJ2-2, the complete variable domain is ETGVTQSPTHLIKTRGQQVTLRCSSQSGHNTVSWYQQALGQGPQFIFQYYREEENGRGNFPPRFSGLQFPNYSSELNVNALELDDSALYLCASSLTPTGELFFGEGSRLTVL.

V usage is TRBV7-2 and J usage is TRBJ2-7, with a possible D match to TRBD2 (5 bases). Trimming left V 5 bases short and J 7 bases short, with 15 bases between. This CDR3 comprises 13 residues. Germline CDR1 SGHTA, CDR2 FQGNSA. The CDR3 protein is CASSAQVSGEQYF. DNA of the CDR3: TGTGCCAGCAGCGCCCAGGTATCGGGGGAGCAGTACTTC.

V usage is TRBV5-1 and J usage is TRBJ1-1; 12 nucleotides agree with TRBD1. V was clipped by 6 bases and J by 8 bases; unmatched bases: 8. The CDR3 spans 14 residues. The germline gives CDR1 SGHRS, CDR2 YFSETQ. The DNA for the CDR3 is TGCGCCAGCAACCCGGGACAGGGGGCTGCCGAAGCTTTCTTT. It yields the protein CASNPGQGAAEAFF.